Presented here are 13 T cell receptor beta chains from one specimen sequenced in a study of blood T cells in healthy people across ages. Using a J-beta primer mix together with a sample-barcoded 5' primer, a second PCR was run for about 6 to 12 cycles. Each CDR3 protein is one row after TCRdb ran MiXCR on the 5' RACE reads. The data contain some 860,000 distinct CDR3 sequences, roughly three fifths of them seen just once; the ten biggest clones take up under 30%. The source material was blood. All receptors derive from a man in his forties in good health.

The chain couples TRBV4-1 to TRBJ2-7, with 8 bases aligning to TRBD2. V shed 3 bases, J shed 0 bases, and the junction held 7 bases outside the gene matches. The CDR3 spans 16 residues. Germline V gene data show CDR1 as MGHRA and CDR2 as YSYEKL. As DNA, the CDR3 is TGCGCCAGCAGCCACGCACTAGCGGACATCTCCTACGAGCAGTACTTC. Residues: CASSHALADISYEQYF.

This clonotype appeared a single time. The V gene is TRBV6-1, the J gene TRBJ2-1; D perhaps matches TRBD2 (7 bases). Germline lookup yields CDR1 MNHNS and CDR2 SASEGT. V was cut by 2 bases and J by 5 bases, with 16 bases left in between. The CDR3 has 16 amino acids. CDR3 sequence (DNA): TGTGCCAGCAGTGAATGGGGGCGGGAGCCTGACAATGAGCAGTTCTTC. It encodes CASSEWGREPDNEQFF.

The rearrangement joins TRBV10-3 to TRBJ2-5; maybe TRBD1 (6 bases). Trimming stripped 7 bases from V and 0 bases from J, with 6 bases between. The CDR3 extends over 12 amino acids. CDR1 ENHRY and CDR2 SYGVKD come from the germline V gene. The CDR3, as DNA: TGTGCCATCAAGGGGGACCAAGAGACCCAGTACTTC. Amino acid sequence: CAIKGDQETQYF.

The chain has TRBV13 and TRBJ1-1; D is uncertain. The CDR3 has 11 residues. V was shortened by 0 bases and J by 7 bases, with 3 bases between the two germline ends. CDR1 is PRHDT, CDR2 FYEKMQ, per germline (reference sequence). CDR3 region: CASSLGDEAFF. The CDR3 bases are TGTGCCAGCAGCTTAGGGGATGAAGCTTTCTTT. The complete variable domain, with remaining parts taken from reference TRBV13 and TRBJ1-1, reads AAGVIQSPRHLIKEKRETATLKCYPIPRHDTVYWYQQGPGQDPQFLISFYEKMQSDKGSIPDRFSAQQFSDYHSELNMSSLELGDSALYFCASSLGDEAFFGQGTRLTVV.

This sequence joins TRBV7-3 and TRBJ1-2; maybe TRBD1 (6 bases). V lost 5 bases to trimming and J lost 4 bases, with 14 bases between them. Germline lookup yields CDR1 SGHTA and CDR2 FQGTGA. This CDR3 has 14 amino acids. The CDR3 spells CASSPNRDIYGYTF. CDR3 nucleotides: TGTGCCAGCAGCCCAAACAGGGACATCTATGGCTACACCTTC.

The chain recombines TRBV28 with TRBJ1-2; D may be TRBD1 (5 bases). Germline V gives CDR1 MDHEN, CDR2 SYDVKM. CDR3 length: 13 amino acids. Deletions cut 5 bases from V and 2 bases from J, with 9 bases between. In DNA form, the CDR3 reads TGTGCCAGCAGTCAACCAGGGAACTATGGCTACACCTTC. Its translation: CASSQPGNYGYTF.

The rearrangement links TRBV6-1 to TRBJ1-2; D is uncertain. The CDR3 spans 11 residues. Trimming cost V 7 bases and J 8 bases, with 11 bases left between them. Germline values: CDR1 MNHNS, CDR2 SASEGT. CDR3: CASMSDGGYTF. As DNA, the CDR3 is TGTGCCAGCATGTCCGATGGAGGCTACACCTTC.

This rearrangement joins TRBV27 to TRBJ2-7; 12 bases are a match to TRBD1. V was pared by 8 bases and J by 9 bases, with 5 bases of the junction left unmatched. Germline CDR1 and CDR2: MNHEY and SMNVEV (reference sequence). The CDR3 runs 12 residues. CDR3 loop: CASGPGQGAQYF. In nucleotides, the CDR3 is TGTGCCAGCGGGCCGGGACAGGGGGCGCAGTACTTC.

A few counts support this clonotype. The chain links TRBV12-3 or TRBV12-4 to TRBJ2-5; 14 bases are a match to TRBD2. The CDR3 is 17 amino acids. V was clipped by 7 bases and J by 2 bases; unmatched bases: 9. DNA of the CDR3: TGTGCCAGCAAACCGACTAGCGGGAGGGTAATTCAAGAGACCCAGTACTTC. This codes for CASKPTSGRVIQETQYF.

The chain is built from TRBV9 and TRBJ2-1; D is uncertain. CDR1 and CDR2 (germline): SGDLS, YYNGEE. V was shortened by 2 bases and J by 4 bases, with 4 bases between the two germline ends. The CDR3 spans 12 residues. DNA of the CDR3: TGTGCCAGCAGCGTTATTTACAATGAGCAGTTCTTC. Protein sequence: CASSVIYNEQFF.

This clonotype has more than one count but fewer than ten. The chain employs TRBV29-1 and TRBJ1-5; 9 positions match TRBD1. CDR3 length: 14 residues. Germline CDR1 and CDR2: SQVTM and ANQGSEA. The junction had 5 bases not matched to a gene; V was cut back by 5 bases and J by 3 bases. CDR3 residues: CSVLGTGPNQPQHF. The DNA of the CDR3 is TGCAGCGTTTTAGGGACAGGGCCCAATCAGCCCCAGCATTTT.

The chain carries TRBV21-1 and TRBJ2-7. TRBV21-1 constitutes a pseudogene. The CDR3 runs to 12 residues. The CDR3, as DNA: TGTGCCAGCAGCAAAGGCCTTCACGAGCAGTACTTC. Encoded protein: CASSKGLHEQYF.

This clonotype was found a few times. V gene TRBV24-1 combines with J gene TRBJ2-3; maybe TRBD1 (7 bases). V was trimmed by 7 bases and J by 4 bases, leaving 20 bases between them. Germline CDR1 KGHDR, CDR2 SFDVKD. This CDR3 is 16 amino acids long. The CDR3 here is CATRRGEGAPSDTQYF. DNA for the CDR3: TGTGCCACCAGGCGGGGTGAGGGGGCGCCTTCAGATACGCAGTATTTT.